The next 29 T cell receptor beta chains were all read from a single sample in a study of cytomegalovirus exposure and HLA in healthy donors. Primers for the PCR totalled 60 Vbeta and 13 Jbeta. Sequencing used immunoSEQ multiplex PCR; TCRdb keeps in-frame clones, though not all of them. The sample contains roughly 130,000 clones, under 85% of which appear only once. Sequencing was performed on PBMCs. All receptors derive from a woman aged 50 to 60 in good health and CMV-seropositive.

This rearrangement joins TRBV5-1 to TRBJ1-4, with 9 bases identical to TRBD1. The CDR3 consists of 15 residues. The V gene end was trimmed by 7 bases and the J gene end by 5 bases; junction bases not matched to a gene: 9. Per germline, CDR1 SGHRS and CDR2 YFSETQ. The chain's CDR3 is CASGQGRGGNEKLFF. The CDR3 nucleotides are TGCGCCAGCGGACAGGGGCGTGGGGGGAATGAAAAACTGTTTTTT.

The chain combines TRBV6-1 with TRBJ1-1; TRBD1 matches at 10 bases. J gave up 6 bases and V 4 bases, and 11 bases lay outside the gene matches. The CDR3 is 16 amino acids. Germline CDR1 is MNHNS and CDR2 is SASEGT. CDR3 residues: CASSVRQGARTAEAFF. CDR3 coding DNA: TGTGCCAGCAGTGTGCGACAGGGGGCGCGTACGGCTGAAGCTTTCTTT.

The CDR3 protein is CASSFGTSGGTTDTQYF. DNA for the CDR3: TGTGCCAGCAGCTTCGGGACTAGCGGGGGGACCACAGATACGCAGTATTTT. The V call is TRBV13, the J call TRBJ2-3; 15 bases line up with TRBD2. Losses at the gene ends were 3 bases for V and 2 bases for J; bases not matched to a gene: 3. The CDR3 sequence is 17 residues long. Germline V lookup: CDR1 PRHDT, CDR2 FYEKMQ (reference sequence).

The chain joins TRBV6-1 to TRBJ2-3; tentative D call: TRBD2 (5 bases). V was trimmed by 11 bases and J by 0 bases, leaving 15 bases between them. CDR3 length: 14 amino acids. Per germline, CDR1 MNHNS and CDR2 SASEGT. The CDR3 nucleotides are TGTGCCGGCGCCCCTAGCCACAGCACAGATACGCAGTATTTT. Residues: CAGAPSHSTDTQYF.

V usage is TRBV10-2 and J usage is TRBJ2-5; 10 bases are a match to TRBD2. The J call may be wrong; the DNA end is better matched by TRBJ2-7. The germline CDR1 and CDR2 sequences are WSHSY and SAAADI. The CDR3 is 14 amino acids. Here the CDR3 DNA reads TGCGCCAGCAGTGCACTAGCGGGGCACTACGAGCAGTACTTC. Translated: CASSALAGHYEQYF.

The chain is built from TRBV7-9 and TRBJ1-4, with TRBD1 as a possible D gene (5 bases). From germline, CDR1 is SEHNR and CDR2 FQNEAQ (reference sequence). CDR3 size: 15 residues. V lost 6 bases and J lost 4, with 15 bases in between. The CDR3, as DNA: TGTGCCAGCAGTCCTCGGGGGACTGTTAATGAAAAACTGTTTTTT. This translates into CASSPRGTVNEKLFF.

V usage is TRBV29-1 and J usage is TRBJ2-2; D possibly corresponds to TRBD2 (5 bases). V was cut by 7 bases and J by 2 bases, with 8 bases left in between. Looked up from germline, CDR1 is SQVTM and CDR2 is ANQGSEA. CDR3 size: 12 residues. CDR3 bases: TGCAGCGGGCGGGTAAACACCGGGGAGCTGTTTTTT. This codes for CSGRVNTGELFF.

The J gene is TRBJ1-4, the V gene TRBV7-2, with 8 bases matching TRBD1. Unmatched junction bases numbered 7, after V lost 5 bases and J lost 5 bases. This CDR3 has 15 amino acids. The germline V gene has CDR1 SGHTA and CDR2 FQGNSA. The DNA for the CDR3 is TGTGCCAGCAGCGCCTACAGGGGGGCGAATGAAAAACTGTTTTTT. Translating it yields CASSAYRGANEKLFF.

Concerning this clone: At the DNA level, this CDR3 is encoded by other sequences in the same sample as well. The gene calls are TRBV11-2 and TRBJ2-3; TRBD2 aligns across 11 bases. The CDR3 runs 15 residues. Germline assignment: CDR1 SGHAT and CDR2 FQNNGV. Unmatched junction bases numbered 3, after V lost 4 bases and J lost 3 bases. CDR3 residues: CASSSTSGGTDTQYF. The DNA of the CDR3 is TGTGCCAGCAGCTCAACTAGCGGGGGTACAGATACGCAGTATTTT.

The chain combines TRBV19 with TRBJ2-1, with D hard to call. Germline V gene sequence: CDR1 LNHDA, CDR2 SQIVND (reference sequence). CDR3 length: 11 residues. V lost 2 bases and J 9 bases, leaving 5 bases between the germline ends. The DNA for the CDR3 is TGTGCCAGTAGTATAAATAGTGAGCAGTTCTTC. Protein sequence: CASSINSEQFF.

The table lists this clone with a few counts. V and J are TRBV19 and TRBJ2-5; TRBD2 might be the D (6 bases). Germline V gives CDR1 LNHDA, CDR2 SQIVND (reference sequence). V gave up 4 bases and J gave up 4 bases, with 10 bases separating them. This CDR3 is 13 amino acids long. The CDR3 region is CASSSLARETQYF. The CDR3 DNA follows: TGTGCCAGTAGTAGTCTAGCGAGAGAGACCCAGTACTTC.

V and J are TRBV25-1 and TRBJ2-5; D may be TRBD1 (5 bases). Trimming stripped 6 bases from V and 5 bases from J, with 22 bases between. This CDR3 region has 16 residues. Germline CDR1 is MGHDK and CDR2 is SYGVNS. The CDR3 DNA follows: TGTGCCAGCAGGGGGCCCCGGGCGCAGGGTAGTGAGACCCAGTACTTC. This gives the protein CASRGPRAQGSETQYF.

In this sample, this clone turned up a few times. The chain is built from TRBV18 and TRBJ2-5, with D perhaps TRBD2 (5 bases). There are 15 residues in the CDR3. The V gene's germline CDR1 is KGHSH and CDR2 LQKENI. The V gene lost 3 bases and the J gene lost 0 bases, with 11 bases spanning the gap. The CDR3 DNA reads as TGTGCCAGCTCACCTTTTGCGGGCAACCAAGAGACCCAGTACTTC. The encoded protein is CASSPFAGNQETQYF. Full variable domain (remainder filled in from reference TRBV18 and TRBJ2-5): NAGVMQNPRHLVRRRGQEARLRCSPMKGHSHVYWYRQLPEEGLKFMVYLQKENIIDESGMPKERFSAEFPKEGPSILRIQQVVRGDSAAYFCASSPFAGNQETQYFGPGTRLLVL.

V usage is TRBV5-1 and J usage is TRBJ2-5; 10 bases fit TRBD1. This CDR3 region has 16 residues. J was trimmed by 2 bases and V by 3 bases; bases with no gene match: 7. The germline V gene has CDR1 SGHRS and CDR2 YFSETQ. The chain's CDR3 is CASSSGDRGSQETQYF. CDR3 sequence (DNA): TGCGCCAGCAGCTCGGGGGACAGGGGATCTCAAGAGACCCAGTACTTC.

This chain uses TRBV5-1 with TRBJ2-5; 8 nucleotides align to TRBD1. This CDR3 has 14 residues. Germline CDR1 SGHRS, CDR2 YFSETQ. V was clipped by 1 base and J by 5 bases; unmatched bases: 4. The CDR3 DNA is TGCGCCAGCAGCTTGACGAGACAGGGGGAGACCCAGTACTTC. It yields the protein CASSLTRQGETQYF.

The chain recombines TRBV4-2 with TRBJ1-1; D remains unclear. With 0 bases removed from V and 0 bases from J, the gap between germline ends came to 5 bases. Germline assignment: CDR1 LGHNA and CDR2 YNFKEQ. The CDR3 loop spans 14 amino acids. The CDR3: CASSQEGLNTEAFF. The DNA for the CDR3 is TGTGCCAGCAGCCAAGAGGGCCTGAACACTGAAGCTTTCTTT.

The DNA for the CDR3 is TGCGCCAGCAGCCCCAGGACAGGGGGCTATGGCTACACCTTC. Translation gives CASSPRTGGYGYTF. This rearrangement joins TRBV23-1 to TRBJ1-2, with TRBD1 matching 10 bases. TRBV23-1 is classed as an ORF, of uncertain function. The CDR3 contains 14 residues. The J segment lost 4 bases and the V segment lost 6 bases, leaving 5 bases of the junction unmatched.

The chain combines TRBV27 with TRBJ1-1, with 10 nucleotides matching TRBD1. CDR1 and CDR2 (germline): MNHEY, SMNVEV (reference sequence). The junction had 8 bases not matched to a gene; V was cut back by 0 bases and J by 7 bases. The CDR3 has 16 residues. CDR3 in amino acids: CASSLSRQGALGEAFF. The CDR3 DNA reads as TGTGCCAGCAGTTTATCCCGACAGGGGGCGCTGGGTGAAGCTTTCTTT.

This chain connects TRBV19 to TRBJ1-5, with 7 positions matching TRBD1. J lost 7 bases, V lost 5 bases, and 14 bases had no gene match. From germline, CDR1 is LNHDA and CDR2 SQIVND (reference sequence). The length of the CDR3 is 16 residues. The CDR3 region has the DNA TGTGCCAGTAGTTCCCTCCTACAGGGGCAAGGACAGCCCCAGCATTTT. Translation: CASSSLLQGQGQPQHF.

This chain connects TRBV7-2 to TRBJ1-5, with a possible D match to TRBD1 (5 bases). Looked up from germline, CDR1 is SGHTA and CDR2 is FQGNSA. The CDR3 covers 13 residues. Trimming shortened V by 3 bases and J by 5 bases, and 8 bases separated the two germline ends. CDR3 amino acids: CASSLARDQPQHF. The CDR3 region has the DNA TGTGCCAGCAGCTTGGCCAGGGATCAGCCCCAGCATTTT.

The chain couples TRBV10-1 to TRBJ2-3; D is unclear. The V gene lost 4 bases and the J gene lost 4 bases, with 9 bases spanning the gap. Looked up from germline, CDR1 is WNHNN and CDR2 is SYGVQD (reference sequence). The CDR3 length is 13 residues. CDR3 sequence: CASSVSEADTQYF. CDR3 nucleotides: TGCGCCAGCAGTGTGTCAGAGGCAGATACGCAGTATTTT.

The chain joins TRBV7-2 to TRBJ1-2; D might be TRBD1 (6 bases). V lost 3 bases and J lost 6, with 17 bases in between. Germline V gives CDR1 SGHTA, CDR2 FQGNSA. CDR3 size: 15 residues. This chain's CDR3 is CASSFPTDRADGYTF. CDR3 nucleotide sequence: TGTGCCAGCAGCTTCCCCACGGACAGAGCAGATGGCTACACCTTC.

This chain links TRBV18 with TRBJ2-4, with TRBD1 identical over 9 bases. Germline CDR1 KGHSH, CDR2 LQKENI. The CDR3 has 16 residues. V gave up 1 base and J gave up 0 bases; unmatched junction bases: 1. CDR3 residues: CASSPLTGGAKNIQYF. CDR3 DNA sequence: TGTGCCAGCTCACCACTGACAGGGGGAGCCAAAAACATTCAGTACTTC.

The CDR3 loop is CASSLVGAGPQHF. CDR3 in DNA: TGTGCCAGCAGCTTAGTGGGGGCGGGGCCCCAGCATTTT. The V gene is TRBV7-8, the J gene TRBJ1-5, with D possibly matching TRBD1 (6 bases). V was trimmed by 1 base and J by 9 bases, leaving 10 bases between them. In germline, CDR1 is SGHVS, CDR2 FQNEAQ. There are 13 residues in the CDR3.

The chain joins TRBV6-1 to TRBJ1-2; D is uncertain. Trimming took off 3 bases at V and 8 bases at J, with 16 bases between the two ends. The germline CDR1 and CDR2 sequences are MNHNS and SASEGT. This CDR3 has 14 residues. CDR3 bases: TGTGCCAGCAGTGATATAAACAGCAAGAGCGGCTACACCTTC. It translates to CASSDINSKSGYTF.

This clone was seen a few times. This chain links TRBV30 with TRBJ1-2; maybe TRBD1 (6 bases). CDR1 and CDR2 from the germline V gene are GTSNPN and SVGIG (reference sequence). The CDR3 is 12 residues long. The ends were cut back, 5 bases at V and 3 bases at J, with 10 bases in the middle. This CDR3 reads CAWSQGDYGYTF. For the CDR3, the DNA is TGTGCCTGGTCACAGGGAGACTATGGCTACACCTTC. The variable domain in full, with the rest retrieved from reference TRBV30 and TRBJ1-2, is SQTIHQWPATLVQPVGSPLSLECTVEGTSNPNLYWYRQAAGRGLQLLFYSVGIGQISSEVPQNLSASRPQDRQFILSSKKLLLSDSGFYLCAWSQGDYGYTFGSGTRLTVV.

The rearrangement uses TRBV29-1 and TRBJ2-1; 10 bases fit TRBD2. The germline V gene encodes CDR1 SQVTM and CDR2 ANQGSEA. This CDR3 has 14 residues. The junction had 10 bases not matched to a gene; V was cut back by 7 bases and J by 7 bases. The CDR3 nucleotides read TGCAGCGGCAACCCCAGCGGGGGGGGGAATGAGCAGTTCTTC. Translated: CSGNPSGGGNEQFF.

This chain connects TRBV30 to TRBJ2-1; TRBD2 might be the D (6 bases). Trimming cost V 2 bases and J 0 bases, with 8 bases left between them. CDR1 and CDR2 from the germline V gene are GTSNPN and SVGIG (reference sequence). The CDR3 sequence is 14 residues long. The CDR3 loop reads CAWSRGLSYNEQFF. CDR3 DNA sequence: TGTGCCTGGAGTAGGGGACTCTCCTACAATGAGCAGTTCTTC.

This clone has only a few counts. The gene calls are TRBV10-1 and TRBJ2-3; 10 nucleotides match TRBD2. Germline V CDR1 and CDR2: WNHNN, SYGVQD (reference sequence). J was trimmed by 1 base and V by 3 bases; bases with no gene match: 1. The CDR3 contains 15 residues. The CDR3 here is CASSDLAGGTDTQYF. CDR3 sequence (DNA): TGCGCCAGCAGTGACCTAGCGGGGGGCACAGATACGCAGTATTTT.